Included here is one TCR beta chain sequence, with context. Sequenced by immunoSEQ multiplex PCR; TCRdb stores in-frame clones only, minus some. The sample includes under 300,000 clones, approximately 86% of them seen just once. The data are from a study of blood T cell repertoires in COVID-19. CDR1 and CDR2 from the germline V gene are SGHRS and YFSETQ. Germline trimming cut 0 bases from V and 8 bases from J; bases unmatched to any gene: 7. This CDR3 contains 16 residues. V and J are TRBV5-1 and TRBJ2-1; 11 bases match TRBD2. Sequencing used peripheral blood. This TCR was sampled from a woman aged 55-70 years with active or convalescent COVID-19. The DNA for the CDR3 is TGCGCCAGCAGCTTGGTGGGACTAGCGGCGGGGCATGAGCAGTTCTTC. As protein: CASSLVGLAAGHEQFF.